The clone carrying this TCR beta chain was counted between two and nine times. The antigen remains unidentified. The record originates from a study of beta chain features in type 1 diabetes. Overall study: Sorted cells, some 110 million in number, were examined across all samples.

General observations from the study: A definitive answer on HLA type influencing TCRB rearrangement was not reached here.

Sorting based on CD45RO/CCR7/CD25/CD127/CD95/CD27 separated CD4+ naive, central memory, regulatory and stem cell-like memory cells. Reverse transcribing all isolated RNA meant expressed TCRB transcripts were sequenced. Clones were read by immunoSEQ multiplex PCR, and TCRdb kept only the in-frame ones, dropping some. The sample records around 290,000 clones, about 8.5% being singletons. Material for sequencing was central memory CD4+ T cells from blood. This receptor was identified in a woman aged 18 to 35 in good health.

This CDR3 is CASSPVGGELYGYTF. CDR3 nucleotide sequence: TGTGCCAGCTCACCAGTTGGCGGGGAACTCTATGGCTACACCTTC. This chain links TRBV18 with TRBJ1-2; no definite D call. This CDR3 is built from 15 residues. V lost 2 bases and J lost 4, with 14 bases in between. The V gene's germline CDR1 is KGHSH and CDR2 LQKENI.